Listed here are 23 T cell receptor beta chains from one sample, sequenced in a study of blood T cell repertoires in COVID-19. Profiling relied on immunoSEQ multiplex PCR, and the TCRdb table lists in-frame clones only, not all of them. Among some 350,000 clones listed, over 75% were seen once. Source material: PBMCs or T cells enriched from blood (not recorded which). The receptors derive from a man aged 18-30 years who had recovered from COVID-19.

V usage is TRBV30 and J usage is TRBJ1-3; D not certain. Germline CDR1 reads GTSNPN; CDR2 reads SVGIG (reference sequence). The CDR3 totals 15 residues. Trimming stripped 7 bases from V and 2 bases from J, with 18 bases between. CDR3 DNA: TGTGCCTACTGGAGAAGCCCGTCGGCTGGAAACACCATATATTTT. Residues: CAYWRSPSAGNTIYF. Full variable domain (rest looked up from reference TRBV30 and TRBJ1-3): SQTIHQWPATLVQPVGSPLSLECTVEGTSNPNLYWYRQAAGRGLQLLFYSVGIGQISSEVPQNLSASRPQDRQFILSSKKLLLSDSGFYLCAYWRSPSAGNTIYFGEGSWLTVV.

In its sample, this clone was seen a few times. This chain connects TRBV5-1 to TRBJ2-3; TRBD1 matches at 7 bases. Trimming cost V 1 base and J 4 bases; bases outside gene matches: 6. This CDR3 is built from 15 residues. Per the germline V gene, CDR1 is SGHRS and CDR2 is YFSETQ. In DNA form, the CDR3 reads TGCGCCAGCAGCTTGAAGGTAGGGGGCGCAGATACGCAGTATTTT. Protein product: CASSLKVGGADTQYF.

The rearrangement uses TRBV7-9 and TRBJ2-2; D possibly corresponds to TRBD1 (5 bases). The CDR3 extends over 15 amino acids. The germline CDR1 and CDR2 sequences are SEHNR and FQNEAQ (reference sequence). Trimming took 5 bases from V and 0 from J, leaving 10 bases between them. The chain's CDR3 is CASSVTAPNTGELFF. CDR3 DNA sequence: TGTGCCAGCAGCGTGACAGCCCCGAACACCGGGGAGCTGTTTTTT.

The chain links TRBV7-2 to TRBJ1-6, with 12 bases matching TRBD1. The CDR3 is 15 residues long. V was clipped by 3 bases and J by 14 bases; unmatched bases: 8. Per germline, CDR1 SGHTA and CDR2 FQGNSA. CDR3 protein: CASSFAGTGGASLHF. The CDR3 DNA sequence: TGTGCCAGCAGCTTCGCCGGGACAGGGGGCGCGTCCCTCCACTTT.

V gene TRBV19 combines with J gene TRBJ2-1; the D gene is possibly TRBD1 (5 bases). The V gene lost 7 bases and the J gene lost 3 bases, with 13 bases spanning the gap. Germline CDR1 is LNHDA and CDR2 is SQIVND (reference sequence). The CDR3 runs 14 residues. The CDR3 here is CASTLSQGYNEQFF. The CDR3 DNA is TGTGCCAGTACCCTATCCCAGGGCTACAATGAGCAGTTCTTC.

The gene calls are TRBV6-1 and TRBJ2-3; no definite D call. The V and J ends lost 4 bases and 6 bases respectively, with 23 bases between them. CDR1 is MNHNS, CDR2 SASEGT, per germline. This CDR3 has 17 residues. The CDR3 region has the DNA TGTGCCAGCAGTGGTCCTCGGAGTAGTTATCGCCCCGATACGCAGTATTTT. This translates into CASSGPRSSYRPDTQYF.

V is TRBV28 and J is TRBJ2-7; 7 bases are a match to TRBD2. Unmatched junction bases numbered 6, after V lost 5 bases and J lost 2 bases. This CDR3 region has 14 residues. From germline, CDR1 is MDHEN and CDR2 SYDVKM. CDR3 sequence reads: CASSVGLETYEQYF. CDR3 nucleotides: TGTGCCAGCAGTGTCGGACTAGAAACCTACGAGCAGTACTTC.

The CDR3, as DNA: TGCAGCGTTGTCCTTCTAGCTGGGGCCAACGTCCTGACTTTC. Translated, it gives CSVVLLAGANVLTF. The chain carries TRBV29-1 and TRBJ2-6; D is ambiguous. V lost 4 bases and J lost 2, with 9 bases in between. Germline V gene sequence: CDR1 SQVTM, CDR2 ANQGSEA. This CDR3 contains 14 residues.

The chain joins TRBV6-5 to TRBJ1-1; a weak D match, TRBD1 (5 bases). This CDR3 is built from 13 residues. Trimming removed 11 bases from V and 0 bases from J, with 13 bases in between. The germline V gene has CDR1 MNHEY and CDR2 SVGAGI. In nucleotides, the CDR3 is TGTGCCGTCAGAGCAGGGTTGAACACTGAAGCTTTCTTT. It encodes CAVRAGLNTEAFF.

The V call is TRBV7-2, the J call TRBJ1-5, with 7 bases identical to TRBD1. The CDR3 covers 15 residues. Germline assignment: CDR1 SGHTA and CDR2 FQGNSA. The trim removed 5 bases at V and 4 bases at J, leaving 8 bases unmatched. CDR3 bases: TGTGCCAGCAGCCCCACCGTGACAGGGAATCAGCCCCAGCATTTT. It codes for CASSPTVTGNQPQHF.

The V call is TRBV10-3, the J call TRBJ2-7, with D possibly matching TRBD2 (5 bases). There are 12 residues in the CDR3. V was cut by 3 bases and J by 2 bases, with 5 bases left in between. Germline-derived CDR1 and CDR2 are ENHRY and SYGVKD. CDR3 in amino acids: CAISDGTYEQYF. The CDR3 DNA reads TGTGCCATCAGTGACGGGACCTACGAGCAGTACTTC.

The chain joins TRBV30 to TRBJ1-5; no definite D call. Per germline, CDR1 GTSNPN and CDR2 SVGIG (reference sequence). CDR3 length: 13 residues. V lost 4 bases to trimming and J lost 4 bases, with 11 bases between them. The CDR3 DNA follows: TGTGCCTGGACTCCAGATTCAAATCAGCCCCAGCATTTT. Residues: CAWTPDSNQPQHF.

The rearrangement joins TRBV19 to TRBJ2-7, with D possibly TRBD2 on 6 matching bases. Germline V CDR1 and CDR2: LNHDA, SQIVND (reference sequence). The CDR3 is made up of 15 amino acids. V was clipped by 6 bases and J by 6 bases, with 21 bases between them. The CDR3 here is CASSPGWGGEFEQYF. CDR3 nucleotide sequence: TGTGCCAGTAGCCCCGGGTGGGGCGGGGAGTTCGAGCAGTACTTC. The variable domain in full, with the rest retrieved from reference TRBV19 and TRBJ2-7, is DGGITQSPKYLFRKEGQNVTLSCEQNLNHDAMYWYRQDPGQGLRLIYYSQIVNDFQKGDIAEGYSVSREKKESFPLTVTSAQKNPTAFYLCASSPGWGGEFEQYFGPGTRLTVT.

The CDR3 region has the DNA TGTGCCAGCAGCAAGGGACAGGGCACTGAAGCTTTCTTT. Its protein product is CASSKGQGTEAFF. This sequence joins TRBV3-1 (or the pseudogene TRBV3-2) and TRBJ1-1, with 9 bases matching TRBD1. Germline CDR1 LGHDT, CDR2 YNNKEL (reference sequence). The CDR3 spans 13 residues. V gave up 5 bases and J gave up 4 bases; unmatched junction bases: 2.

This clone showed up just once. The V and J genes are TRBV19 and TRBJ2-7; 10 bases agree with TRBD1. The CDR3 extends over 13 amino acids. Germline values: CDR1 LNHDA, CDR2 SQIVND (reference sequence). J was trimmed by 5 bases and V by 4 bases; bases with no gene match: 2. The CDR3 region has the DNA TGTGCCAGTAGTAGGGGACAGGGGAACGAGCAGTACTTC. It translates to CASSRGQGNEQYF.

The chain carries TRBV5-5 and TRBJ1-4, with 9 bases that match TRBD1. CDR1 is SGHKS, CDR2 YYEKEE, per germline (reference sequence). With 5 bases clipped from V and 7 bases from J, the junction kept 6 bases outside the gene matches. The CDR3 is 14 residues long. The DNA for the CDR3 is TGTGCCAGCAGATCAGGACAGGGGAGTGAAAAACTGTTTTTT. This translates into CASRSGQGSEKLFF.

The chain uses TRBV19 and TRBJ2-1, with D maybe TRBD1 (5 bases). V was clipped by 7 bases and J by 5 bases, with 21 bases between them. This CDR3 contains 16 residues. Germline V CDR1 and CDR2: LNHDA, SQIVND (reference sequence). CDR3 sequence: CASISSQGRPNNEQFF. In DNA, the CDR3 is TGTGCCAGTATAAGTTCGCAGGGCAGGCCGAACAATGAGCAGTTCTTC.

V usage is TRBV18 and J usage is TRBJ1-3, with 11 bases lining up with TRBD1. Germline V gene sequence: CDR1 KGHSH, CDR2 LQKENI. The CDR3 length is 15 residues. After removal of 3 bases from V and 3 bases from J, the junction contained 1 base not matched to a gene. CDR3 sequence: CASSPGTGGGNTIYF. CDR3 nucleotide sequence: TGTGCCAGCTCACCCGGGACAGGGGGTGGAAACACCATATATTTT.

There are a few counts of this clone. The rearrangement uses TRBV4-2 and TRBJ1-3; D possibly corresponds to TRBD1 (5 bases). The CDR3 covers 15 residues. The germline V and J ends were trimmed by 4 bases and 3 bases, with 13 bases remaining between them. Germline values: CDR1 LGHNA, CDR2 YNFKEQ. CDR3 sequence reads: CASSRGGLSGNTIYF. DNA of the CDR3: TGTGCCAGCAGCCGGGGGGGACTAAGTGGAAACACCATATATTTT.

On this clone: Different DNA sequences within this sample yield the same CDR3. The genes are TRBV18 and TRBJ1-1, with D perhaps TRBD1 (6 bases). The CDR3 covers 14 residues. Germline V gene data show CDR1 as KGHSH and CDR2 as LQKENI. V lost 3 bases to trimming and J lost 4 bases, with 12 bases between them. The CDR3 spells CASSPAGVGTEAFF. CDR3 nucleotides: TGTGCCAGCTCACCGGCAGGGGTGGGCACTGAAGCTTTCTTT.

The chain employs TRBV28 and TRBJ2-1, with 7 bases fitting TRBD2. Germline lookup yields CDR1 MDHEN and CDR2 SYDVKM. The CDR3 length is 14 residues. J was trimmed by 6 bases and V by 4 bases; bases with no gene match: 6. The CDR3 protein is CASSSPGGGNEQFF. DNA of the CDR3: TGTGCCAGCAGTTCACCGGGAGGAGGCAATGAGCAGTTCTTC.

This chain uses TRBV7-2 with TRBJ1-1, with D possibly TRBD1 on 5 matching bases. V gave up 4 bases and J gave up 4 bases, with 13 bases separating them. This CDR3 spans 14 amino acids. Per the germline V gene, CDR1 is SGHTA and CDR2 is FQGNSA. The CDR3 DNA reads TGTGCCAGCAGCTCCCGACAGAGTGGCACTGAAGCTTTCTTT. This codes for CASSSRQSGTEAFF.

The chain employs TRBV7-9 and TRBJ2-5; D perhaps matches TRBD2 (5 bases). The CDR3 runs 14 residues. Trimming took 7 bases from V and 3 from J, leaving 15 bases between them. Germline CDR1 is SEHNR and CDR2 is FQNEAQ (reference sequence). CDR3 nucleotides: TGTGCCAGCATCCTAGCATTAGATAAAGAGACCCAGTACTTC. Translated, it gives CASILALDKETQYF. The variable domain in full, with the rest retrieved from reference TRBV7-9 and TRBJ2-5, is DTGVSQNPRHKITKRGQNVTFRCDPISEHNRLYWYRQTLGQGPEFLTYFQNEAQLEKSRLLSDRFSAERPKGSFSTLEIQRTEQGDSAMYLCASILALDKETQYFGPGTRLLVL.